This TCR beta chain appears in the sequencing data of a study of T cell responses to AZD1222 COVID-19 vaccine. About the research overall: Pooled samples include second doses given at about 4 or 12 weeks. Study results and limitations: A reported finding is that nearly half of spike-specific TCRs target unmutated variant regions. At baseline, just 6 or 7 AZD1222 recipients tested seropositive.

Germline V CDR1 and CDR2: SGHAT, FQNNGV. This CDR3 region has 15 residues. Trimming removed 2 bases at V and 1 base at J, with 9 bases between. The repertoire was sequenced with immunoSEQ multiplex PCR; TCRdb's copy has only in-frame clones and lacks some. The top ten hold approximately 2.9% of the sample, which has approximately 160,000 clones, about nine tenths seen once. To note about this clone: Its target is unknown.

Sample: peripheral blood, taken on day 0 of AZD1222 vaccination. The chain joins TRBV11-2 to TRBJ1-5; TRBD1 is a possible D gene (6 bases). This clonotype was sampled from an adult in good health. The CDR3 DNA reads as TGTGCCAGCAGCTTAAGTAGGGGGAGCAATCAGCCCCAGCATTTT. It yields the protein CASSLSRGSNQPQHF.